The rows below give T cell receptor beta chains drawn from one sample of a study of T cells in Graves' hyperthyroidism and ophthalmopathy. From the multiplex PCR reads, TCRdb called clonotypes with MiXCR, one entry per CDR3 protein. This sample has hundreds of thousands of distinct CDR3 sequences, with 18% found just once. Sequences were obtained from blood. The receptor source for this set is a woman between 45 and 60 years old with Graves' hyperthyroidism that later progressed to Graves' ophthalmopathy. CDR3s include the opening cysteine and the closing phenylalanine or tryptophan. For some rows the clone size is stated as once, few or many, or as a class when expanded; others skip it.

size,V,length,J,CDR3
few,TRBV7-2,15,TRBJ1-1,CASSLKGQEYLQAFF
.,TRBV2,15,TRBJ2-2,CASSPEGPNTGELFF
few,TRBV7-8,16,TRBJ2-1,CASSLIGDGSYNEQFF
few,TRBV6-1,14,TRBJ2-5,CASSPDVPPETQYF
.,TRBV7-8,14,TRBJ2-2,CASIPSGGGGELFF
.,TRBV19,12,TRBJ1-2,CATSEGLEGYTF
.,TRBV9,15,TRBJ2-7,CASSVVEDSSYEQYF
.,TRBV20-1,16,TRBJ1-6,CSASGPMGQNNSPLHF
few,TRBV5-1,14,TRBJ1-2,CASSWQTQSYGYTF
few,TRBV9,14,TRBJ1-2,CASSVGGPRRGYTF
.,TRBV7-9,18,TRBJ2-3,CASSHLTGGQLNTDTQYF
many,TRBV5-6,16,TRBJ1-4,CASSYAIGVANEKLFF
.,TRBV11-2,16,TRBJ1-3,CASSYSDISSGNTIYF
many,TRBV7-2,14,TRBJ2-7,CASSRPTEAYEQYF
few,TRBV4-1,17,TRBJ1-5,CASSQVSPRDSNQPQHF
.,TRBV5-4,16,TRBJ2-2,CASSPTRTGNTGELFF
few,TRBV4-1,15,TRBJ2-7,CASRPDRSNSYEQYF
once,TRBV6-1,13,TRBJ1-1,CASSKNRVLGAFF
.,TRBV20-1,15,TRBJ2-7,CSARVLDRASYEQYF
.,TRBV20-1,13,TRBJ1-2,CSGAVLGQGGYTF
few,TRBV20-1,14,TRBJ1-5,CSASDSPTNQPQHF
many,TRBV18,15,TRBJ2-5,CASSPPSRGRETQYF
few,TRBV27,17,TRBJ1-5,CASSLSLGVGSNQPQHF
many,TRBV2,15,TRBJ1-1,CASSLYGTASSEAFF
.,TRBV7-3,15,TRBJ2-1,CASSPRGGVNNEQFF
.,TRBV30,16,TRBJ2-3,CAWSGASGRITDTQYF
many,TRBV12-3/TRBV12-4,13,TRBJ1-1,CASSKTVNTEAFF
many,TRBV5-1,16,TRBJ1-4,CASSPARGQGVEKLFF
few,TRBV4-1,11,TRBJ1-1,CASSTPLEAFF
many,TRBV12-3/TRBV12-4,13,TRBJ1-1,CASSTGSDTEAFF
many,TRBV7-7,15,TRBJ1-6,CASSLGDSRSSPLHF
few,TRBV5-8,15,TRBJ1-5,CASSPLRGTGQPQHF
many,TRBV6-2/TRBV6-3,15,TRBJ1-1,CASSYSKPRLTEAFF
many,TRBV7-2,18,TRBJ1-5,CASSLVGTAPGGNQPQHF
.,TRBV10-3,16,TRBJ2-5,CAISEFPERGGETQYF
.,TRBV5-1,17,TRBJ2-6,CASSRDRGLAGANVLTF
.,TRBV6-4,14,TRBJ2-1,CASSDSPLIDEQFF
many,TRBV11-2,14,TRBJ2-3,CASSYGGSPDTQYF
many,TRBV6-1,13,TRBJ1-5,CASRSLGGQPQHF
.,TRBV12-3/TRBV12-4,14,TRBJ2-1,CASTPTSPYNEQFF
few,TRBV29-1,17,TRBJ2-3,CSVEGGYKAQGIDTQYF
.,TRBV7-9,15,TRBJ1-1,CASSLAGAEGTEAFF
.,TRBV20-1,16,TRBJ2-1,CSATTPGTSGYNEQFF
many,TRBV12-3/TRBV12-4,12,TRBJ1-1,CASSRGDTEAFF
once,TRBV27,15,TRBJ2-1,CASSWGTGSYNEQFF
.,TRBV4-1,17,TRBJ1-3,CASSFRGSDNSGNTIYF
many,TRBV12-3/TRBV12-4,15,TRBJ2-1,CASSFGGALYNEQFF
many,TRBV30,18,TRBJ1-4,CAWSPGHSVYATNEKLFF
few,TRBV4-1,16,TRBJ2-5,CASSQGYAGEQETQYF
.,TRBV3-1,17,TRBJ2-5,CASSPISLAEDQETQYF
few,TRBV30,13,TRBJ2-3,CARTTGASDTQYF
few,TRBV20-1,13,TRBJ1-1,CSATRGETTEAFF
once,TRBV14,14,TRBJ1-6,CASRLQQYNSPLHF
many,TRBV20-1,14,TRBJ2-7,CSASGVRSSYEQYF
.,TRBV29-1,13,TRBJ1-5,CSVEGGNGQPQHF
few,TRBV7-3,15,TRBJ1-3,CASSLNGGAGNTIYF
once,TRBV28,16,TRBJ2-7,CASRDLGYRTTYEQYF
few,TRBV20-1,15,TRBJ2-6,CSAVREGSGANVLTF
many,TRBV9,15,TRBJ2-3,CASSPGQRPSDTQYF